This T cell receptor (beta chain) was identified in a study of blood T cell repertoires in COVID-19. About the study: Collection of acute and convalescent COVID-19 samples took place in the United States, Italy and Spain.

Using immunoSEQ multiplex PCR, the repertoire was profiled, and TCRdb retains in-frame clones only, with some absent. The sample records fewer than 650,000 clones, about 89% being singletons. The length of the CDR3 is 15 residues. Trimming cost V 2 bases and J 4 bases, with 14 bases left between them. Germline loops: CDR1 MNHEY, CDR2 SVGEGT. Sequencing input: peripheral blood. The chain carries TRBV6-2 or TRBV6-3 and TRBJ1-2, with TRBD1 as a possible D gene (6 bases). This sequence was found in a woman aged 45-59 years with COVID-19, enrolled during active disease. CDR3 nucleotides: TGTGCCAGCAGTTACGGCGCAGGGGTTGGCTATGGCTACACCTTC. Its protein product is CASSYGAGVGYGYTF.